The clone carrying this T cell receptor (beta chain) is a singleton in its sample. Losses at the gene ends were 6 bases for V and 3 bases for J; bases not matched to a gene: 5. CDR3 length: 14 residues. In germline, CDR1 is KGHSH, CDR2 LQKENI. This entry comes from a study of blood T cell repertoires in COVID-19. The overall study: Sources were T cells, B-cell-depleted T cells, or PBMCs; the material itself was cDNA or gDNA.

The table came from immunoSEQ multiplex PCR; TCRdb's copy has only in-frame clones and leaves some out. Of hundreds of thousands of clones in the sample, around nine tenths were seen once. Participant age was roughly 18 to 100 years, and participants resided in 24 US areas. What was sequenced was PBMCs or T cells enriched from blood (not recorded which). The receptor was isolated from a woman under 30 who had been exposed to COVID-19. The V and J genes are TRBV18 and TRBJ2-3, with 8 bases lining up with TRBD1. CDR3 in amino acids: CASSPGGSTDTQYF. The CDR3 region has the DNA TGTGCCAGCTCGCCAGGGGGCTCGACAGATACGCAGTATTTT.